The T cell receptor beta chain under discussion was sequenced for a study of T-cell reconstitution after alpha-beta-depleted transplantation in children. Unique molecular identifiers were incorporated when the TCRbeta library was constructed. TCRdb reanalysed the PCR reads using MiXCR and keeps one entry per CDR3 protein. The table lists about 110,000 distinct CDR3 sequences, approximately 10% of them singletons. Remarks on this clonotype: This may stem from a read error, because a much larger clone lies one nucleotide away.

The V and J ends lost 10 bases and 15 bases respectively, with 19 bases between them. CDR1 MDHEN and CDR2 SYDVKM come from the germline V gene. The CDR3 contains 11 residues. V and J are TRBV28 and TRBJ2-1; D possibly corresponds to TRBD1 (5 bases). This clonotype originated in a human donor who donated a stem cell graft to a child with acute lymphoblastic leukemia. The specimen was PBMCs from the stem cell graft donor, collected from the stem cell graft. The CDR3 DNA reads TGTGCCATCACAGGTCGGACCTCTCGGTTCTTC. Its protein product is CAITGRTSRFF.